The next 17 T cell receptor beta chains were all read from a single sample in a study of T cells in Graves' hyperthyroidism and ophthalmopathy. Researchers amplified the TCR beta CDR3 regions from RNA transcripts. Initially, a first-round RT-PCR of the TCR CDR3 employed the HTBI primer set. Each CDR3 protein is one row after TCRdb ran MiXCR on the multiplex PCR reads. The table includes around 35,000 distinct CDR3 sequences, 40% to 65% detected once. The source material was blood. The receptor source for this set is a woman aged 40-49 years with Graves' ophthalmopathy.

This clonotype was counted at least ten times. The chain links TRBV20-1 to TRBJ2-3; D possibly uses TRBD1 or TRBD2 (6 bases each). CDR1 is DFQATT, CDR2 SNEGSKA, per germline (reference sequence). This CDR3 is built from 15 residues. The V end was cut by 0 bases, the J end by 6 bases, with 16 bases between. The CDR3 sequence: CSARDNRGPWDTQYF. CDR3 DNA sequence: TGCAGTGCTAGAGATAACCGGGGGCCTTGGGATACGCAGTATTTT.

The chain couples TRBV5-1 to TRBJ1-6, with TRBD1 identical over 7 bases. Germline values: CDR1 SGHRS, CDR2 YFSETQ. This CDR3 has 16 residues. J was trimmed by 6 bases and V by 0 bases; bases with no gene match: 6. CDR3 sequence reads: CASSLDRGGLNSPLHF. In DNA, the CDR3 is TGCGCCAGCAGCTTGGACAGGGGAGGGCTTAATTCACCCCTCCACTTT.

At least ten counts were recorded for this clonotype. The chain carries TRBV9 and TRBJ2-2; maybe TRBD1 (6 bases). V lost 3 bases and J 5 bases, leaving 17 bases between the germline ends. The CDR3 sequence is 16 residues long. Germline CDR1 reads SGDLS; CDR2 reads YYNGEE. CDR3 protein: CASSADGNRVTGELFF. The DNA of the CDR3 is TGTGCCAGCAGCGCCGACGGAAACAGGGTGACCGGGGAGCTGTTTTTT.

This rearrangement joins TRBV7-2 to TRBJ1-5; no firm D call. The V and J ends lost 8 bases and 3 bases respectively, with 14 bases between them. Germline assignment: CDR1 SGHTA and CDR2 FQGNSA. CDR3 length equals 14 residues. This chain's CDR3 is CASGSGLLNQPQHF. CDR3 nucleotides: TGTGCCAGCGGCTCGGGCCTCCTCAATCAGCCCCAGCATTTT. Full variable domain (remainder filled in from reference TRBV7-2 and TRBJ1-5): GAGVSQSPSNKVTEKGKDVELRCDPISGHTALYWYRQSLGQGLEFLIYFQGNSAPDKSGLPSDRFSAERTGGSVSTLTIQRTQQEDSAVYLCASGSGLLNQPQHFGDGTRLSIL.

This clonotype came up many times. The chain combines TRBV12-3 or TRBV12-4 with TRBJ2-5; the D gene could be TRBD1 or TRBD2 (5 bases each). This CDR3 contains 15 residues. V was trimmed by 8 bases and J by 5 bases, leaving 21 bases between them. CDR3 bases: TGTGCCAGCTCCTCTAGCCAGCGAGGGGCGGAGACCCAGTACTTC. This sequence encodes CASSSSQRGAETQYF.

For this clonotype: The junction differs from germline at one of its ends, possibly a read error. The J gene is TRBJ2-5, the V gene TRBV7-9; 15 bases agree with TRBD2. Germline CDR1 reads SEHNR; CDR2 reads FQNEAQ (reference sequence). CDR3 length: 16 amino acids. CDR3 in amino acids: CASSPRTSGGVKTQHF. The CDR3 DNA follows: TGTGCCAGCAGCCCTCGGACTAGCGGGGGGGTGAAGACCCAGCACTTC.

Worth noting for this clonotype: A junction boundary mismatches the germline segment, possibly from a read error. V usage is TRBV20-1 and J usage is TRBJ1-1, with D unclear. Germline CDR1 DFQATT, CDR2 SNEGSKA (reference sequence). The CDR3 has 13 amino acids. In DNA, the CDR3 is TGCAGAGCTAGCAAGGAAATGAACACTGAAGCTTTCTTT. Protein sequence: CRASKEMNTEAFF.

Points on this clonotype: Being one base from a much bigger clone, this may be a read error. The conserved final phenylalanine or tryptophan is absent from the CDR3, which likely points to a read error. This chain connects TRBV6-5 to TRBJ2-4; D gene unclear. V lost 6 bases to trimming and J lost 3 bases, with 18 bases between them. The CDR3 contains 16 residues. Germline V gene sequence: CDR1 MNHEY, CDR2 SVGAGI. The CDR3 DNA reads TGTGCCAGCAGATCCGGCAGGATTTATGACAAAAACATTCAGTACCTC. Amino acids: CASRSGRIYDKNIQYL.

The chain couples TRBV7-2 to TRBJ2-5, with 10 bases that match TRBD1. CDR1 and CDR2 (germline): SGHTA, FQGNSA. The CDR3 loop spans 14 amino acids. The V gene end was trimmed by 4 bases and the J gene end by 7 bases; junction bases not matched to a gene: 6. The CDR3 protein is CASSSGQGTGTQYF. CDR3 nucleotide sequence: TGTGCCAGCAGCTCGGGACAGGGGACTGGGACCCAGTACTTC.

This chain uses TRBV7-2 with TRBJ2-7, with D tentatively TRBD1 (10 bases). CDR3 length: 15 amino acids. Between the trimmed V and J ends, which lost 5 bases and 4 bases, there was a span of 18 bases. Germline values: CDR1 SGHTA, CDR2 FQGNSA. The CDR3 DNA reads as TGTGCCAGCAGCCCTAGCGGGACAGGGGTATACGAGCAGTACTTC. Translated: CASSPSGTGVYEQYF.

Notes on this clonotype: Its ends do not fully match the called genes, so a read error is possible. The chain combines TRBV4-2 with TRBJ1-1; perhaps TRBD1 as D (6 bases). Germline-derived CDR1 and CDR2 are LGHNA and YNFKEQ. The CDR3 is 15 amino acids. This CDR3 reads CTSSLTAGADTEAFF. The CDR3 region has the DNA TGTACCAGCAGCCTAACGGCGGGGGCGGACACGGAAGCTTTCTTT.

The chain joins TRBV9 to TRBJ2-3; TRBD1 aligns across 7 bases. V lost 2 bases and J lost 11; bases outside the gene matches: 11. Germline V gene lookup returns CDR1 SGDLS and CDR2 YYNGEE. The CDR3 is 14 residues long. The chain's CDR3 is CASSVAHRGSEQYF. The DNA of the CDR3 is TGTGCCAGCAGCGTTGCCCACAGGGGCTCCGAGCAGTATTTT.

The V and J genes are TRBV7-9 and TRBJ2-5; 7 bases fit TRBD1. V was clipped by 5 bases and J by 4 bases; unmatched bases: 7. CDR1 and CDR2 (germline): SEHNR, FQNEAQ (reference sequence). The CDR3 has 14 amino acids. The CDR3 DNA follows: TGTGCCAGCAGCCCCATACACAGGGGAGAGACCCAGTACTTC. Encoded protein: CASSPIHRGETQYF.

Comment on this clonotype: Lacking the conserved final phenylalanine or tryptophan, this CDR3 likely reflects a read error. Because the CDR3's place on the DNA is in doubt, the DNA is left out and the CDR3 is given as listed by TCRdb. The rearrangement links TRBV14 to TRBJ1-1; the tabulated D call, TRBD1, remains unverified against the DNA. Germline assignment: CDR1 SGHDN and CDR2 FVKESK. Including both end residues, the CDR3 is 13 amino acids long. The CDR3 loop is CASSRGGDTEAFS.

This sequence joins TRBV2 and TRBJ2-7; 8 nucleotides match TRBD2. After removal of 6 bases from V and 5 bases from J, the junction contained 9 bases not matched to a gene. From germline, CDR1 is SNHLY and CDR2 FYNNEI. The CDR3 runs 14 residues. The CDR3 DNA is TGTGCCAGCAGCGGGGGGGAATGGGCCCACGAGCAGTACTTC. This codes for CASSGGEWAHEQYF. Complete variable domain (other parts from reference TRBV2 and TRBJ2-7): EPEVTQTPSHQVTQMGQEVILRCVPISNHLYFYWYRQILGQKVEFLVSFYNNEISEKSEIFDDQFSVERPDGSNFTLKIRSTKLEDSAMYFCASSGGEWAHEQYFGPGTRLTVT.

The V and J genes are TRBV7-2 and TRBJ2-7, with D possibly TRBD2 on 5 matching bases. V was cut by 5 bases and J by 4 bases, with 18 bases left in between. Germline V CDR1 and CDR2: SGHTA, FQGNSA. The CDR3 sequence is 15 residues long. The CDR3 region has the DNA TGTGCCAGCAGCCCTGGTGGGAGTAGGAGTTACGAGCAGTACTTC. Its translation: CASSPGGSRSYEQYF.

V is TRBV14 and J is TRBJ1-4; D not certain. In germline, CDR1 is SGHDN, CDR2 FVKESK. This CDR3 comprises 16 residues. With 0 bases removed from V and 7 bases from J, the gap between germline ends came to 15 bases. Here the CDR3 reads CASSQDRWGLGEKLFF. DNA of the CDR3: TGTGCCAGCAGCCAAGATCGATGGGGTCTAGGTGAAAAACTGTTTTTT.